This T cell receptor beta chain emerged from a study of T cell responses to AZD1222 COVID-19 vaccine. Measured with immunoSEQ multiplex PCR; TCRdb has only the in-frame clones, and not every one. The table shows 200,000 to 250,000 clones, with more than 85% occurring only once. Study results and caveats: Baseline seropositivity occurred in only six AZD1222 recipients. Possibly, clonal diversity was underestimated; donors were largely white British and included more females. When two AZD1222 doses had been given, Spike-specific TCR breadth and depth rose.

In the case of this clone: The target antigen is unknown.

The sample here was peripheral blood, taken on day 0 of MenACWY control vaccination. This clonotype was obtained from an adult in good health.

This CDR3 reads CASSIRGEASQETQYF. Here the CDR3 DNA reads TGTGCCAGTAGTATTCGAGGGGAGGCCAGTCAAGAGACCCAGTACTTC. The V gene is TRBV19, the J gene TRBJ2-5, with D possibly TRBD2 on 6 matching bases. The V end lost 3 bases, the J end lost 2 bases, and 16 bases lay between the germline ends. The CDR3 covers 16 residues. Germline V gives CDR1 LNHDA, CDR2 SQIVND (reference sequence).